This T cell receptor beta chain was found in a study of blood T cell repertoires in COVID-19. For the study at large: Samples came from the United States, Italy and Spain, spanning acute and convalescent COVID-19. PBMCs, B-cell-depleted T cells, or T cells were the source of the cDNA or gDNA that made up the material.

Germline assignment: CDR1 MNHNS and CDR2 SASEGT. After removal of 1 base from V and 15 bases from J, the junction contained 5 bases not matched to a gene. This CDR3 is built from 12 residues. In the original workflow: Quantification of nucleated cells was approximated via reference gene primer amplification. Here immunoSEQ multiplex PCR was the method, and the copy in TCRdb shows in-frame clones only, minus some. The V and J calls and clone size come from that table; D and trimming were worked out from the DNA. This sample yields around 320,000 clones, of which around 88% are seen a single time; under 8% belongs to the top ten.

The rearrangement links TRBV6-1 to TRBJ2-1, with 8 nucleotides matching TRBD1. Specimen: peripheral blood. The receptor comes from a woman aged 30 to 39 who had recovered from COVID-19. CDR3 nucleotide sequence: TGTGCCAGCAGTGAAGGGAGGGACAGGTCGTTCTTC. Amino acids: CASSEGRDRSFF.